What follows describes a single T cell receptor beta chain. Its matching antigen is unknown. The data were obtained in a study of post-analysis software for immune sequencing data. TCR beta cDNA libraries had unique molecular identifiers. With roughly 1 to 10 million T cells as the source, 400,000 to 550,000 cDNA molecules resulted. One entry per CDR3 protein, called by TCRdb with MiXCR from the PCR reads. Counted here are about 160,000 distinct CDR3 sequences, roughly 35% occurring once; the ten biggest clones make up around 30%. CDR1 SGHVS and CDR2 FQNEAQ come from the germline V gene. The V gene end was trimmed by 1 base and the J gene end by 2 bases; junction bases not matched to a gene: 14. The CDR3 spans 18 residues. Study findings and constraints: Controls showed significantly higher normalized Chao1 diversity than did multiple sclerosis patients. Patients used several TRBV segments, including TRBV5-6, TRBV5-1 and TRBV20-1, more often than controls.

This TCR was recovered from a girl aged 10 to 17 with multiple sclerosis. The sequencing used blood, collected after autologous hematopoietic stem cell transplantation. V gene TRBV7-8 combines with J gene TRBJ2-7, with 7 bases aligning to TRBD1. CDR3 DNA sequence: TGTGCCAGCAGCTTAGGGTTTCCGGGGACAGACCTAACCTACGAGCAGTACTTC. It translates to CASSLGFPGTDLTYEQYF.